The 12 T cell receptor beta chains presented below share a single source sample, sequenced in a study of T cell repertoires in cytomegalovirus infection. TCRdb processed the reads anew with MiXCR; each CDR3 protein has one entry. The profile covers 650,000 to 900,000 distinct CDR3 sequences, with 25% to 35% appearing a single time and 10% to 15% taken by the ten largest. These receptors are not linked to any known antigen. The specimen comprised cultured CD8+ T cells from PBMCs, sampled from culture after CMV antigen stimulation. Receptors were obtained from a human donor in good health (CMV status not recorded). Some clones in this sample may be carry-over from other donors' samples.

The V call is TRBV15, the J call TRBJ1-5; a weak D match, TRBD1 (5 bases). This CDR3 has 15 amino acids. V was shortened by 1 base and J by 7 bases, with 14 bases between the two germline ends. Germline lookup yields CDR1 LNHNV and CDR2 YYDKDF (reference sequence). CDR3 bases: TGTGCCACCAGCAGAGTATTTGAAGGGGTGCAGCCCCAGCATTTT. Translated, it gives CATSRVFEGVQPQHF. The whole variable domain, filled in from reference TRBV15 and TRBJ1-5, reads DAMVIQNPRYQVTQFGKPVTLSCSQTLNHNVMYWYQQKSSQAPKLLFHYYDKDFNNEADTPDNFQSRRPNTSFCFLDIRSPGLGDTAMYLCATSRVFEGVQPQHFGDGTRLSIL.

This rearrangement joins TRBV11-3 to TRBJ2-3; D remains ambiguous. V was clipped by 5 bases and J by 5 bases, with 11 bases between them. This CDR3 contains 13 residues. In germline, CDR1 is SGHNT, CDR2 YENEEA. Here the CDR3 reads CASSLTNLDTQYF. The CDR3 DNA follows: TGTGCCAGCAGCCTTACGAACTTAGATACGCAGTATTTT.

The chain recombines TRBV27 with TRBJ1-5; 12 nucleotides line up with TRBD1. This CDR3 has 16 residues. Germline CDR1 reads MNHEY; CDR2 reads SMNVEV (reference sequence). J lost 2 bases, V lost 5 bases, and 4 bases had no gene match. For the CDR3, the DNA is TGTGCCAGCAGTCCCGGGACAGGGGGCGGCAATCAGCCCCAGCATTTT. As protein: CASSPGTGGGNQPQHF.

V and J are TRBV20-1 and TRBJ2-7; no clear D gene. Germline V gene data show CDR1 as DFQATT and CDR2 as SNEGSKA (reference sequence). The CDR3 loop spans 11 amino acids. V gave up 0 bases and J gave up 3 bases, with 3 bases separating them. In DNA form, the CDR3 reads TGCAGTGCTAGAGACTACTACGAGCAGTACTTC. As protein: CSARDYYEQYF.

This clonotype was recorded a few times. This chain joins TRBV7-9 and TRBJ2-1; TRBD2 matches 8 bases. V was pared by 2 bases and J by 7 bases, with 10 bases of the junction left unmatched. There are 16 residues in the CDR3. The germline V gene encodes CDR1 SEHNR and CDR2 FQNEAQ (reference sequence). This chain's CDR3 is CASSLKSGRVDNEQFF. The CDR3 bases are TGTGCCAGCAGCTTAAAGAGCGGGAGAGTGGATAATGAGCAGTTCTTC.

This clonotype has just a few counts. V usage is TRBV27 and J usage is TRBJ2-3; the D gene could be TRBD1 or TRBD2 (5 bases each). Between the trimmed V and J ends, which lost 4 bases and 4 bases, there was a span of 15 bases. CDR3 size: 15 residues. CDR1 MNHEY and CDR2 SMNVEV come from the germline V gene (reference sequence). CDR3 sequence reads: CASSSEGPDPDTQYF. The CDR3 coding sequence is TGTGCCAGCAGTTCTGAGGGGCCCGACCCAGATACGCAGTATTTT.

In its sample, this clonotype was seen a few times. The chain carries TRBV7-2 and TRBJ1-1; tentative D call: TRBD1 (6 bases). Germline V gene lookup returns CDR1 SGHTA and CDR2 FQGNSA. Trimming left V 5 bases short and J 0 bases short, with 13 bases between. The CDR3 runs 15 residues. The CDR3 loop is CASSQSRTVNTEAFF. The DNA for the CDR3 is TGTGCCAGCAGCCAGAGTCGGACAGTGAACACTGAAGCTTTCTTT.

This clonotype has more than one count but fewer than ten. V usage is TRBV7-9 and J usage is TRBJ2-7; D may be TRBD2 (6 bases). The V and J ends lost 5 bases and 1 base respectively, with 9 bases between them. Germline V gene sequence: CDR1 SEHNR, CDR2 FQNEAQ (reference sequence). This CDR3 has 13 amino acids. The chain's CDR3 is CASSGGKSYEQYV. DNA for the CDR3: TGTGCCAGCAGCGGGGGGAAATCCTACGAGCAGTACGTC.

This clonotype was seen many times. V usage is TRBV5-8 and J usage is TRBJ2-1, with D hard to call. The ends were cut back, 2 bases at V and 1 base at J, with 10 bases in the middle. CDR3 length: 15 residues. Germline V gives CDR1 SGHTS, CDR2 YDEGEE. DNA for the CDR3: TGTGCCAGCAGCTTACGCACTTCGTCCTACAATGAGCAGTTCTTC. As protein: CASSLRTSSYNEQFF.

This clonotype was detected a few times. The gene calls are TRBV7-8 and TRBJ1-3, with D possibly TRBD1 on 6 matching bases. V was pared by 5 bases and J by 0 bases, with 11 bases between. This CDR3 comprises 15 residues. In germline, CDR1 is SGHVS, CDR2 FQNEAQ. The CDR3 sequence: CASSPDSYSGNTIYF. As DNA, the CDR3 is TGTGCCAGCAGCCCGGACAGTTACTCTGGAAACACCATATATTTT.

This clonotype has just a few counts. The chain joins TRBV2 to TRBJ2-3; TRBD1 aligns across 10 bases. V lost 11 bases and J lost 3; bases outside the gene matches: 11. The CDR3 contains 15 residues. Germline CDR1 SNHLY, CDR2 FYNNEI. Here the CDR3 reads CAPSEGDRGTDTQYF. As DNA, the CDR3 is TGTGCCCCTAGTGAAGGGGACAGGGGAACAGATACGCAGTATTTT.

There are a few counts of this clonotype. This chain connects TRBV12-3 or TRBV12-4 to TRBJ2-1; D remains unclear. Deletions cut 3 bases from V and 13 bases from J, with 13 bases between. The CDR3 totals 12 residues. CDR3 protein: CASSFSSLLQFF. The CDR3 DNA is TGTGCCAGCAGTTTTTCTTCACTCCTCCAGTTCTTC.